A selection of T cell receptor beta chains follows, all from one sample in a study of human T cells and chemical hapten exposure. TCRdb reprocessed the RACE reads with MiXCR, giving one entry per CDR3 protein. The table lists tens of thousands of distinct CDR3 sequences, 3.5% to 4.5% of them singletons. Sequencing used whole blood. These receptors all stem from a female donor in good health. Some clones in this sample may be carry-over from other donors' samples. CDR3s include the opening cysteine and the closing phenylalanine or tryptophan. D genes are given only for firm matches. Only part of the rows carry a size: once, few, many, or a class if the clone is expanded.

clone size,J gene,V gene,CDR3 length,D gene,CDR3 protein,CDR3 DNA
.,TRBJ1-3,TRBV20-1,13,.,CSARATDTNTIYF,TGCAGTGCTAGAGCGACGGATACCAACACCATATATTTT
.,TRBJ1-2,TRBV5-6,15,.,CASSFHRRENYGYTF,TGTGCCAGCAGCTTTCACCGCAGGGAGAACTATGGCTACACCTTC
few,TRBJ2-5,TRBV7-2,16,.,CASSFSGTLIEETQYF,TGTGCCAGCAGCTTTTCCGGGACGTTAATAGAAGAGACCCAGTACTTC
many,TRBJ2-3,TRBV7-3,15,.,CASSLGLSFTDTQYF,TGTGCCAGCAGTCTCGGACTAAGCTTCACAGATACGCAGTATTTT
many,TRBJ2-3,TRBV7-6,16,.,CASSLLVRRGTDTQYF,TGTGCCAGCAGCTTATTAGTCCGTCGGGGCACAGATACGCAGTATTTT
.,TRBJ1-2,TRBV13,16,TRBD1,CASSSGQGVSNYGYTF,TGTGCCAGCAGCTCCGGACAGGGCGTATCTAACTATGGCTACACCTTC
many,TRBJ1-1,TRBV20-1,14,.,CSASLWSAGTEAFF,TGCAGTGCTAGTCTCTGGTCTGCTGGCACTGAAGCTTTCTTT
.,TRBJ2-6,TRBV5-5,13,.,CASSLPGANVLTF,TGTGCCAGCAGCTTGCCTGGGGCCAACGTCCTGACTTTC
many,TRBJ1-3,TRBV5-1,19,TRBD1,CASSRSHRTGNLSGNTIYF,TGCGCCAGCAGCCGATCCCACAGGACAGGGAACCTCTCTGGAAACACCATATATTTT
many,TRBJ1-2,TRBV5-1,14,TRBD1,CASSRGGEGYGYTF,TGCGCCAGCAGCCGAGGGGGCGAGGGTTATGGCTACACCTTC
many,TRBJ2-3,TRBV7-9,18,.,CASSSPRRRGDDTDTQYF,TGTGCCAGCAGCTCCCCACGCCGTCGGGGCGATGACACAGATACGCAGTATTTT
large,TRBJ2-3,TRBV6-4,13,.,CASSESNTDTQYF,TGTGCCAGCAGTGAAAGTAACACAGATACGCAGTATTTT
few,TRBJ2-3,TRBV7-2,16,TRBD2,CASSLGGAGYADTQYF,TGTGCCAGCAGCTTAGGGGGAGCGGGGTACGCAGATACGCAGTATTTT
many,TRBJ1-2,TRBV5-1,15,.,CASSQDGGLGSGYTF,TGCGCCAGCAGCCAAGACGGGGGCCTCGGTAGCGGCTACACCTTC
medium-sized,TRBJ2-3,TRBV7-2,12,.,CASSLRADTQYF,TGTGCCAGCAGCTTACGGGCAGATACGCAGTATTTT
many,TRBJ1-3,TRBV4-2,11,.,CASSQGGTIYF,TGTGCCAGCAGCCAAGGGGGCACCATATATTTT
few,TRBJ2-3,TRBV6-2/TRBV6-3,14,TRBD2,CASSPQRGGDTQYF,TGTGCCAGCAGCCCACAGCGGGGGGGCGATACGCAGTATTTT
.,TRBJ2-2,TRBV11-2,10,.,CASRTGELFF,TGTGCCAGTAGGACCGGGGAGCTGTTTTTT
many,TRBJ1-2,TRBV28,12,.,CASSLSDDGYTF,TGTGCCAGCAGTTTAAGTGACGATGGCTACACCTTC
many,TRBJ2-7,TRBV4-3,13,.,CASSQGSVSEQYF,TGCGCCAGCAGCCAGGGATCCGTGTCCGAGCAGTACTTC
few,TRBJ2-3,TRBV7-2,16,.,CASSEMVGGWWDTQYF,TGTGCCAGCAGCGAGATGGTTGGGGGATGGTGGGATACGCAGTATTTT